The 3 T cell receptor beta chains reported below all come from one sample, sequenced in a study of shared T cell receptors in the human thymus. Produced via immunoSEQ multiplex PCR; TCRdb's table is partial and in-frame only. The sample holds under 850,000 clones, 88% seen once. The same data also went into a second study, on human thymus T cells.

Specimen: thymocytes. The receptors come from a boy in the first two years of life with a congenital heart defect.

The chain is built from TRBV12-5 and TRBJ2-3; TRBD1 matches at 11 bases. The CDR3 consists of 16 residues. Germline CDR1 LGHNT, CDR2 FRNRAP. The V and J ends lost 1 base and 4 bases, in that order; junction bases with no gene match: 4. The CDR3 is CASGLGTGGKSDTQYF. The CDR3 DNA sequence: TGTGCTAGTGGTTTGGGGACAGGGGGCAAGTCAGATACGCAGTATTTT.

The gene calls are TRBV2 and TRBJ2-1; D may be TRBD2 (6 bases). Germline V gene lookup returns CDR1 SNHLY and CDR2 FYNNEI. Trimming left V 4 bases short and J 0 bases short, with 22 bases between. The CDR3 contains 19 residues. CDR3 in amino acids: CASSASVAIGGSSYNEQFF. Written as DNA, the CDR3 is TGTGCCAGCAGTGCATCGGTCGCGATCGGGGGTAGCTCCTACAATGAGCAGTTCTTC.

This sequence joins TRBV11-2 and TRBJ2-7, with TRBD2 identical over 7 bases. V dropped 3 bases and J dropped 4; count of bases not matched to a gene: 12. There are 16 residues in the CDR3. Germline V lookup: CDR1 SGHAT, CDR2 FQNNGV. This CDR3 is CASSFGGLVVSYEQYF. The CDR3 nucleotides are TGTGCCAGCAGCTTTGGAGGACTAGTAGTCTCGTACGAGCAGTACTTC.